This record concerns one TCR beta chain sequence. The study drew participants aged about 18 to 90 years from about two dozen US areas. The record originates from a study of blood T cell repertoires in COVID-19. Looking at the study overall: PBMCs, B-cell-depleted T cells, or T cells were the source of the cDNA or gDNA that made up the material.

Germline CDR1 reads MGHDK; CDR2 reads SYGVNS. The CDR3 is 14 amino acids. V was pared by 5 bases and J by 5 bases, with 15 bases between. The repertoire was sequenced with immunoSEQ multiplex PCR; TCRdb's copy has only in-frame clones and lacks some. The table includes approximately 270,000 clones, approximately 91% detected once. Sequences were obtained from PBMCs or T cells enriched from blood (not recorded which). The receptor was isolated from a human donor in a cohort exposed to, infected with or recovered from COVID-19 (not recorded which). The donor label of this sample is uncertain. The V call is TRBV25-1, the J call TRBJ1-2; tentative D call: TRBD1 (6 bases). Here the CDR3 DNA reads TGTGCCAGCAGTCCAGGGGAGAGGGGGTATGGCTACACCTTC. Translation gives CASSPGERGYGYTF.